These T cell receptor beta chains were read from a single sample in a study of T-cell reconstitution after alpha-beta-depleted transplantation in children. TCRdb ran MiXCR on the PCR reads and lists one entry per CDR3 protein. The top ten hold around 0.76% of the sample, which has around 700,000 distinct CDR3 sequences, roughly 14% seen once. The sample was PBMCs, taken before TCRalphabeta/CD19-depleted stem cell transplant. The receptors derive from a girl aged 2 to 9 with congenital amegakaryocytic thrombocytopenia, due to receive a stem cell transplant. The CDR3 runs from the conserved cysteine through the conserved F or W. The D gene is left open where the match is weak.

TRBV2	-	TRBJ2-7	CASIRISESSYEQYF
TRBV7-9	-	TRBJ2-2	CASSLRILADTGELFF
TRBV5-8	-	TRBJ1-5	CASSPQVGTPYQPQHF
TRBV20-1	TRBD2	TRBJ2-2	CSGTSGRPGELFF
TRBV20-1	-	TRBJ2-5	CSARDSGGETQYF
TRBV7-9	-	TRBJ2-5	CASSLWLAGAAETQYF
TRBV10-3	-	TRBJ2-2	CANTANTGELFF
TRBV29-1	TRBD1	TRBJ1-1	CSVEDQRDATGGYAEAFF
TRBV29-1	-	TRBJ2-7	CSVEGGPGYEQYF
TRBV20-1	-	TRBJ2-1	CSARGSGNNEQFF
TRBV25-1	TRBD1	TRBJ2-4	CASSEGTDSKNIQYF
TRBV30	-	TRBJ1-1	CAWKSMAGNTEAFF
TRBV20-1	TRBD2	TRBJ2-7	CSATGTSEAQYF
TRBV20-1	TRBD2	TRBJ2-3	CSAREYRGGPDTQYF
TRBV5-1	TRBD2	TRBJ2-1	CASGRTSDNNEQFF
TRBV5-1	-	TRBJ1-4	CASSNRSPGLGNEKLFF
TRBV5-1	-	TRBJ2-3	CASSSRLGTDTQYF
TRBV9	-	TRBJ2-1	CASSGSGTLAYNEQFF
TRBV24-1	-	TRBJ2-3	CATSPRGSKTDTQYF
TRBV5-1	-	TRBJ1-1	CASSLEAATEAFF
TRBV15	-	TRBJ1-4	CATRPGPTNEKLFF
TRBV28	-	TRBJ2-7	CASRGGLNYEQYF
TRBV10-3	-	TRBJ2-7	CAISPGADGSYEQYF
TRBV20-1	-	TRBJ2-7	CSALQGSYEQYF
TRBV30	TRBD1	TRBJ2-7	CAWGTGITYEQYF
TRBV5-1	-	TRBJ2-7	CASSPTGSDLYEQYF
TRBV4-1	-	TRBJ2-3	CASSQHTLGSSTDTQYF
TRBV14	-	TRBJ1-4	CASSQGRFGPQQKLFF
TRBV28	-	TRBJ2-6	CASRDSSGANVLTF
TRBV20-1	TRBD2	TRBJ2-7	CSARPIPGLAGKGSYEQYF
TRBV2	-	TRBJ2-3	CAGDGNTDTQYF
TRBV28	TRBD2	TRBJ2-1	CASSQYPGTSGNNEQFF
TRBV6-5	-	TRBJ1-3	CASKPGGGNTIYF
TRBV2	-	TRBJ2-1	CASRALVSYNEQFF
TRBV4-2	-	TRBJ1-1	CASSLILGEAFF
TRBV6-1	TRBD1	TRBJ2-7	CASRVPGQGLYEQYF
TRBV15	-	TRBJ2-4	CATSRVQTLAKNIQYF
TRBV29-1	-	TRBJ1-2	CSVERGAGGYTF
TRBV2	TRBD2	TRBJ2-1	CADRLAVSSEQFF
TRBV20-1	-	TRBJ2-7	CSATGSNHNEQYF
TRBV5-1	-	TRBJ1-5	CASSSLGAINQPQHF
TRBV7-9	-	TRBJ2-1	CASSEVRNEQFF
TRBV5-5	TRBD1	TRBJ1-2	CASSTSLLTGGALYGYTF
TRBV5-4	TRBD2	TRBJ2-5	CASSLDWTSGKETQYF
TRBV7-2	TRBD2	TRBJ2-7	CASSLVAGRSEQYF
TRBV15	-	TRBJ2-3	CATSRESLLPQYF
TRBV27	TRBD2	TRBJ2-7	CASSLLRENPYEQYF
TRBV6-5	-	TRBJ2-4	CASSLGVQVTQQYF
TRBV5-1	-	TRBJ2-5	CASSLGMGLWSETQYF
TRBV29-1	-	TRBJ2-5	CSVVGQVDYQETQYF
TRBV29-1	-	TRBJ2-7	CSVKETYEQYF
TRBV15	-	TRBJ1-5	CATSRDLGVNQPQHF
TRBV7-9	-	TRBJ2-7	CASSFHGGEQYF
TRBV5-1	TRBD2	TRBJ2-1	CASSPGTSGSYEQFF
TRBV20-1	-	TRBJ2-7	CSVPTGYSYEQYF
TRBV5-1	TRBD2	TRBJ2-2	CASSSGLAAHTGELFF
TRBV20-1	-	TRBJ2-1	CSASGTGGGSYNEQFF
TRBV5-1	TRBD2	TRBJ2-2	CASSERERYTGELFF
TRBV10-3	-	TRBJ1-6	CAINRADNSPLHF
TRBV4-1	-	TRBJ2-3	CASSQVGVADTQYF